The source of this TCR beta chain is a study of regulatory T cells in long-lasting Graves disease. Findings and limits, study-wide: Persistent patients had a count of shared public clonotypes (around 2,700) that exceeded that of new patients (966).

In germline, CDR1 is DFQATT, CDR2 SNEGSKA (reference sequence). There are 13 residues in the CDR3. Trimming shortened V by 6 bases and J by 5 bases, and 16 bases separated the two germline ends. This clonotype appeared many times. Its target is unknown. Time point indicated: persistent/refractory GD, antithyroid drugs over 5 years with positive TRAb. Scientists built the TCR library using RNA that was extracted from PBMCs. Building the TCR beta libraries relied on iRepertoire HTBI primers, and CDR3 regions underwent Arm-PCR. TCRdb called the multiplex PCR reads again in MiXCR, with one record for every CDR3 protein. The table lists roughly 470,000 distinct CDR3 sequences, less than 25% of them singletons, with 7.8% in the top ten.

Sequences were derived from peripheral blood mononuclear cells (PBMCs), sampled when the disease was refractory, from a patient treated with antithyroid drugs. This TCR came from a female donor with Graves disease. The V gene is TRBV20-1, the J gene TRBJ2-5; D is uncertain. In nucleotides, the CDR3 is TGCAGTGCGATTAGACCAAATGGGGAGACCCAGTACTTC. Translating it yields CSAIRPNGETQYF.